This T cell receptor (beta chain) is from a study of T cell responses to AZD1222 COVID-19 vaccine. The study's findings and limits: With two AZD1222 doses given, Spike-specific TCR breadth and depth both rose. A reported finding is that nearly half of spike-specific TCRs target unmutated variant regions. White British donors predominated, females outnumbered males, and clonal diversity was possibly underestimated.

Profiling relied on immunoSEQ multiplex PCR, and the TCRdb table lists in-frame clones only, not all of them. This sample has approximately 94,000 clones, with about 87% found just once. The CDR3 is 10 residues long. Germline lookup yields CDR1 MNHEY and CDR2 SVGAGI. The germline V and J ends were trimmed by 4 bases and 12 bases, with 4 bases remaining between them. Note on this clone: The target antigen is unknown.

The rearrangement uses TRBV6-5 and TRBJ1-6, with unresolved D. This specimen was peripheral blood, taken on day 0 of MenACWY control vaccination. This sequence originates from an adult in good health. CDR3 amino acids: CASSSGPLHF. The CDR3 DNA follows: TGTGCCAGCAGTTCGGGACCCCTCCACTTT.